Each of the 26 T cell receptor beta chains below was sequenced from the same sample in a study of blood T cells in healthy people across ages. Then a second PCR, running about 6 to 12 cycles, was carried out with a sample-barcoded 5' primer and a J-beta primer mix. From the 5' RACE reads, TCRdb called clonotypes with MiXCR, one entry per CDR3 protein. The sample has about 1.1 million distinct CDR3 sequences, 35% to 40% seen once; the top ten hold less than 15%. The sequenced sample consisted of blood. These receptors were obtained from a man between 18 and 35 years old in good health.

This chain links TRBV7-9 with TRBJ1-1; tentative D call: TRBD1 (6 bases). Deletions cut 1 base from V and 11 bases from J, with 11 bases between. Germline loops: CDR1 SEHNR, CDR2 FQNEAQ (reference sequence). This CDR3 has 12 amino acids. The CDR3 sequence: CASSLGDNRAFF. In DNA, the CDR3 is TGTGCCAGCAGCTTAGGGGACAATCGGGCTTTCTTT.

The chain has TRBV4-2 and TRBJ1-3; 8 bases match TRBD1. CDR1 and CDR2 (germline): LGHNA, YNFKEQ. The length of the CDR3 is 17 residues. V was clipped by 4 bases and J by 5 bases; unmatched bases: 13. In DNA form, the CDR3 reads TGTGCCAGCAGCCGCCCCTCGACGGGACAGGAGAGAAACACCATATATTTT. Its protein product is CASSRPSTGQERNTIYF.

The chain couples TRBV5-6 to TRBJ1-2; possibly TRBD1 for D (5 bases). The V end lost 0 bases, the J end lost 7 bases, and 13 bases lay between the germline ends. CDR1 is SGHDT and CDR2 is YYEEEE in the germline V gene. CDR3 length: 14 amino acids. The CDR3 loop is CASSLARGRGGYTF. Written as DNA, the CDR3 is TGTGCCAGCAGCTTGGCCCGGGGTAGGGGTGGCTACACCTTC.

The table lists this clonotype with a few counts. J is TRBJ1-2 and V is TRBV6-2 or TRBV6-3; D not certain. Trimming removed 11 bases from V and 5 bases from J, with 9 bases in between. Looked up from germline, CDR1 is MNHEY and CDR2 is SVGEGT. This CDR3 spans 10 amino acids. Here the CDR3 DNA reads TGTGCCTCCAAGGAGTATGGCTACACCTTC. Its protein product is CASKEYGYTF.

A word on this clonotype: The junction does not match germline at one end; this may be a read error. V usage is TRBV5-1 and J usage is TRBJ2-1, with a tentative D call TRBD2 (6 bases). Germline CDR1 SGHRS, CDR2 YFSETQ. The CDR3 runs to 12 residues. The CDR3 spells CANSLSGETQFF. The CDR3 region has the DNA TGCGCCAACAGCTTGTCGGGAGAGACCCAGTTCTTC. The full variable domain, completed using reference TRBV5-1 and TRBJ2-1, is KAGVTQTPRYLIKTRGQQVTLSCSPISGHRSVSWYQQTPGQGLQFLFEYFSETQRNKGNFPGRFSGRQFSNSRSEMNVSTLELGDSALYLCANSLSGETQFFGPGTRLTVL.

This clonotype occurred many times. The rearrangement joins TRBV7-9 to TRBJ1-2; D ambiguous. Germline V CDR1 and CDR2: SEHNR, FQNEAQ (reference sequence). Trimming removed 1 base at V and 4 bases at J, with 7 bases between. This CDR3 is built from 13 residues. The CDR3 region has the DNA TGTGCCAGCAGCTTAGTGACGGGCTATGGCTACACCTTC. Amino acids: CASSLVTGYGYTF.

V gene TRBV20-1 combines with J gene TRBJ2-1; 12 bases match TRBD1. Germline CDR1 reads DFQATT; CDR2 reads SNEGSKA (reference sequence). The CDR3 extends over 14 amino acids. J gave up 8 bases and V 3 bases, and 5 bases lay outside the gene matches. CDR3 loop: CSASGGTGGYEQFF. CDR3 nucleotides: TGCAGTGCTAGTGGCGGGACAGGGGGCTATGAGCAGTTCTTC.

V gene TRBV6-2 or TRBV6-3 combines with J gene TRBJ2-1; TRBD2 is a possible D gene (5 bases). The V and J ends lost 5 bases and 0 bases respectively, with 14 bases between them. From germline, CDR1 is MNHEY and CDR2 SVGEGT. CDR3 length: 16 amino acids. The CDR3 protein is CASSPKGGSSYNEQFF. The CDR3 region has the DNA TGTGCCAGCAGTCCCAAAGGAGGCAGCTCCTACAATGAGCAGTTCTTC.

CDR3 coding DNA: TGTGCCAGCAGATCCTTTCGGGACGGCTATTCACCCCTCCACTTT. Amino acid sequence: CASRSFRDGYSPLHF. The chain joins TRBV28 to TRBJ1-6, with TRBD1 as a possible D gene (5 bases). The CDR3 consists of 15 residues. V gave up 6 bases and J gave up 8 bases, with 17 bases separating them. The germline V gene encodes CDR1 MDHEN and CDR2 SYDVKM.

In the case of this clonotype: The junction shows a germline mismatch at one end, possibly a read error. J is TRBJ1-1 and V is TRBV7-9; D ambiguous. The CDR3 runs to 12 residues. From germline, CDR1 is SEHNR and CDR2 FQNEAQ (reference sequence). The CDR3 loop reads CVSSLDGSEAFF. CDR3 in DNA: TGTGTCAGCAGCTTAGACGGGTCTGAAGCTTTCTTT. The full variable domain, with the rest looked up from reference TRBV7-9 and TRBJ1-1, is DTGVSQNPRHKITKRGQNVTFRCDPISEHNRLYWYRQTLGQGPEFLTYFQNEAQLEKSRLLSDRFSAERPKGSFSTLEIQRTEQGDSAMYLCVSSLDGSEAFFGQGTRLTVV.

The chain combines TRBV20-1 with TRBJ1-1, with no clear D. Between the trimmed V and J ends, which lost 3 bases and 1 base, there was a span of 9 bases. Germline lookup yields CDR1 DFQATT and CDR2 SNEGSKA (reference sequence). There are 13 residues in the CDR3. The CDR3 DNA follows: TGCAGTGCTAGGACCCAGAAGAACACTGAAGCTTTCTTT. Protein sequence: CSARTQKNTEAFF.

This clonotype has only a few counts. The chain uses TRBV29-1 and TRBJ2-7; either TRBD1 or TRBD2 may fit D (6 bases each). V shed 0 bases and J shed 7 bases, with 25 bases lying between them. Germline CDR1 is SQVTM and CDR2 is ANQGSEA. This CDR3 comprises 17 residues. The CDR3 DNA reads TGCAGCGTTGAAGATTTTGTCGGGGGCCCCTCCTACAATGAGCAGTACTTC. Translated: CSVEDFVGGPSYNEQYF.

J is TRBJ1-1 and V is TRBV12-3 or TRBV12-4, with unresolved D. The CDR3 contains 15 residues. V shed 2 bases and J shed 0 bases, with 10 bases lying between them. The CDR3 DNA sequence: TGTGCCAGCAGTTTACCAAGGACCCTGAACACTGAAGCTTTCTTT. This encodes CASSLPRTLNTEAFF.

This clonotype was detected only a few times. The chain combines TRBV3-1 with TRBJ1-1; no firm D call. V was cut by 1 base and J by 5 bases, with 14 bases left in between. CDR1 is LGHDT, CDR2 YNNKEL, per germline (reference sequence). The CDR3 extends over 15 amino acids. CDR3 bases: TGTGCCAGCAGCCAAGGAGTTAACATTAGAACTGAAGCTTTCTTT. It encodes CASSQGVNIRTEAFF.

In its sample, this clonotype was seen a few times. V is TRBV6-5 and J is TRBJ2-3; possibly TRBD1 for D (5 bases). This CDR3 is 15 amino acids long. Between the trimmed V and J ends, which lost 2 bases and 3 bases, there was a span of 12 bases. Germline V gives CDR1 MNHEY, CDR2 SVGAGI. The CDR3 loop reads CASSYRAGMTDTQYF. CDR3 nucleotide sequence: TGTGCCAGCAGTTACAGGGCAGGGATGACAGATACGCAGTATTTT.

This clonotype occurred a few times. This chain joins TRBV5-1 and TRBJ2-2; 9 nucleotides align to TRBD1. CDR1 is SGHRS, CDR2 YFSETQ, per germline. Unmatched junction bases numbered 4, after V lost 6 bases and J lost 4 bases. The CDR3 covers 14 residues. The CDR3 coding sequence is TGCGCCAGCAACGGACAGGGGACCACCGGGGAGCTGTTTTTT. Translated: CASNGQGTTGELFF.

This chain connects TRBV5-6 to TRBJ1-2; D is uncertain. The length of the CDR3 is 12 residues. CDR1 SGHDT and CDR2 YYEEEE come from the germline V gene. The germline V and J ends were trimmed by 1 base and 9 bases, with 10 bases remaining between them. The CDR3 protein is CASSLSGGSYTF. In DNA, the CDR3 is TGTGCCAGCAGCTTGTCTGGAGGCAGCTACACCTTC.

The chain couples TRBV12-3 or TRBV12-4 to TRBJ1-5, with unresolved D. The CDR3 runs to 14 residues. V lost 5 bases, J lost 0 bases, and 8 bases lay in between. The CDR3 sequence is CASSLIDSNQPQHF. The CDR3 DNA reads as TGTGCCAGCAGTCTAATAGATAGCAATCAGCCCCAGCATTTT.

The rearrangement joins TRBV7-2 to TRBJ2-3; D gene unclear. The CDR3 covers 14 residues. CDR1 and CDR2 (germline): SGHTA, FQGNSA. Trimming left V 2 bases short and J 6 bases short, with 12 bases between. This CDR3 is CASSLRSLGDTQYF. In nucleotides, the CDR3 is TGTGCCAGCAGCTTACGGTCGCTCGGTGATACGCAGTATTTT.

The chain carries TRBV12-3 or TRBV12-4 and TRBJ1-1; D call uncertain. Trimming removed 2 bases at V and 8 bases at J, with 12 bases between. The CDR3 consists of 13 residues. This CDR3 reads CASSLLVPTEAFF. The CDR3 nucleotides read TGTGCCAGCAGTTTATTGGTCCCCACAGAAGCTTTCTTT.

The CDR3 bases are TGTGCCAGCAGTCCCCCACTGCGTGAGCAGTTCTTC. Its protein is CASSPPLREQFF. The V and J genes are TRBV27 and TRBJ2-1; D is ambiguous. V lost 5 bases, J lost 9 bases, and 11 bases lay in between. Germline V gene sequence: CDR1 MNHEY, CDR2 SMNVEV (reference sequence). The CDR3 contains 12 residues.

The CDR3 region is CSARDITGATEAFF. The CDR3 DNA follows: TGCAGTGCTAGAGATATTACAGGGGCCACTGAAGCTTTCTTT. The chain is built from TRBV20-1 and TRBJ1-1, with 7 positions matching TRBD1. The V gene end was trimmed by 0 bases and the J gene end by 4 bases; junction bases not matched to a gene: 5. The germline gives CDR1 DFQATT, CDR2 SNEGSKA (reference sequence). This CDR3 is 14 amino acids long.

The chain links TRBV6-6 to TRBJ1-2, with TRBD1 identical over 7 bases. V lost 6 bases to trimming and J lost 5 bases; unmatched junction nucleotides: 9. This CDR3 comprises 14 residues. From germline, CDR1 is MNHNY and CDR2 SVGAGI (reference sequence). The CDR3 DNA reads TGTGCCAGCAGGCAAACCGACAGGGTGTATGGCTACACCTTC. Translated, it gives CASRQTDRVYGYTF.

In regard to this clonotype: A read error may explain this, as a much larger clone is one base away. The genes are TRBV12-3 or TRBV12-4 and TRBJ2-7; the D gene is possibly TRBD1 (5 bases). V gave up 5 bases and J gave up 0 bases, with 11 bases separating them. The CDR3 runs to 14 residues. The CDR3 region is CASSVTERSYEQYF. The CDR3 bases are TGTGCCAGCAGTGTGACAGAGCGCTCCTACGAGCAGTACTTC.

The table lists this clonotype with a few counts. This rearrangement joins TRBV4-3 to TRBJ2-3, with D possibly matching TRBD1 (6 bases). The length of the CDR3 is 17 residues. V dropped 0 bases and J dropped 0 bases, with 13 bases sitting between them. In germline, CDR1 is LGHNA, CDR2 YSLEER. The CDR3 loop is CASSQDLPGASTDTQYF. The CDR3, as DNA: TGCGCCAGCAGCCAAGATCTCCCAGGGGCGAGCACAGATACGCAGTATTTT.

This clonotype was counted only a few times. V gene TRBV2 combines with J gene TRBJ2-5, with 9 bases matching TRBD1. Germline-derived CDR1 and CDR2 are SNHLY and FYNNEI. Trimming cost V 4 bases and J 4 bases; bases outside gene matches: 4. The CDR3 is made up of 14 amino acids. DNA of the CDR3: TGTGCCAGCAGTGGGGACAGGGCTGTAGAGACCCAGTACTTC. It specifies CASSGDRAVETQYF.